The present T cell receptor beta chain was sequenced within a study of tumor T cells in aggressive B-cell lymphoma. The CDR3 covers 14 residues. CDR1 and CDR2 from the germline V gene are ENHRY and SYGVKD. V was pared by 10 bases and J by 0 bases, with 9 bases of the junction left unmatched. The assay was immunoSEQ multiplex PCR, and TCRdb's table has in-frame clones only and misses some. The table has some 2,900 clones, 87% seen once; the top ten hold roughly a fifth. Sequencing used tumor tissue. The chain has TRBV10-3 and TRBJ2-7, with TRBD1 matching over 7 bases. The sequence was obtained from an adult with diffuse large B cell lymphoma. The CDR3 region has the DNA TGTGCCACCCATGGACAGGACAACTCCTACGAGCAGTACTTC. Translation: CATHGQDNSYEQYF.